This paragraph reports one TCR beta chain. At least ten counts were recorded for this clonotype. Its recognized antigen is unknown. No base-level quality is on record; no much larger clone is a single base apart. Its CDR3 holds 12 amino acids, cysteine through phenylalanine. Of the read, only the CDR3 DNA is kept; its 36 bases are in frame from base 1. V loses 0 bases, J loses 7 bases, and the germline ends lie 9 bases apart. Via the germline V gene (reference sequence), CDR1 is DFQATT and CDR2 SNEGSKA. These data are taken from a study of naive and memory T cell subsets (dated by TCRdb to between 2016 and 2019). At the level of the whole study: Sorted naive and memory T cell subsets from peripheral blood were analyzed in the study using a UMI-based, open-source pipeline for TCR alpha and beta sequencing. The results of the functional CMV T cell responses matched the IgG serology results in every case. RNA was DNase-treated and reverse transcribed with TCR constant-region primers, mostly using SuperScript III.

TCR alpha and beta chain libraries were amplified separately from the second PCR step onward. CMV status of each donor was established by measuring IFNgamma production from CD4+ T cells after fresh PBMCs were stimulated overnight with CMV viral lysate. CD4 T cells were positively selected using Miltenyi beads, after which CD8 T cells were positively selected from the CD4-negative fraction. Cells were stained for CD3, CD4, CD8, CD45RA, CD27 and a live/dead dye and were sorted on a BD Aria II into four subsets based on CD45RA and CD27. Three healthy volunteers provided blood, and the blood of each volunteer was split into CD4 and CD8 T cells and then into four differentiation subsets. Around 0.11 L of peripheral blood was collected from each donor, and PBMC were isolated from the blood using Ficoll-Paque PLUS density-gradient centrifugation. Sorted cells were lysed in RLT buffer, and RNA was extracted with a Qiagen RNeasy kit and stored at -80°C.

Broader findings and caveats from the paper: RNA-based TCR counts may be influenced by expression changes linked to T cell activation and differentiation. TCR abundance followed a power law with an exponent that was different for naive and memory subsets but consistent across the three individuals. In both CD4 and CD8 cells, going from naive through CM, EM and EMRA, the Gini index went up while Shannon and inverse Simpson diversity went down. After error correction, over 90% of naive TCR sequences appeared only once, giving much steeper abundance distributions than memory subsets. No ground truth was available to validate the repertoire findings for the naive and memory subsets. Each clonotype was defined as a single alpha or beta chain sequence rather than as a paired alpha/beta receptor.

Library preparation was by UMI-ligation and nested PCR. The beta constant-region primer consisted of an equimolar mixture of two oligonucleotides that together covered TRBC1 and TRBC2. A single-stranded oligonucleotide carrying the SP2 primer and a 12-nucleotide UMI was ligated to the 3' end of the cDNA by T4 RNA ligase 1. Four rounds of PCR were used to amplify ligated cDNA, with nested alpha and beta constant-region primers being used together with the SP2 primer. The ligation reaction was incubated at 16°C for about 18-25 hours. PCR2 was typically run as a SYBR Green qPCR and stopped at a predetermined threshold to prevent over-amplification. Apart from the first purification, every purification step used Agencourt AMPure XP magnetic beads. Libraries were quantified by Qubit and checked on a TapeStation, with a main peak expected near 650 bp. The pooled libraries were sequenced on an Illumina MiSeq using v2 2x251 paired-end kits, which usually yielded about 0.85-2 million reads per sample. Libraries were pooled at 4 nM per sample, and about 4.5-7% PhiX was added to improve cluster recognition. The authors' analysis ran thus. FASTQ reads processed by Demultiplexor were assigned V and J genes by Decombinator through tag matching that tolerated a single base-pair mismatch. Collapsinator used UMIs to correct both sequencing errors and frequency errors arising from PCR heterogeneity. CDR3Translator translated TCRs and extracted CDR3s from the conserved cysteine to the FGXG phenylalanine, flagging non-productive sequences. Gini, Shannon entropy and inverse Simpson indices were calculated on repertoires that had been subsampled to equal numbers of UMI-defined TCRs. Clonotype abundance distributions were fitted to a power law by maximum likelihood within the linear range. When run on a single naive CD8 sample, MIGEC and the pipeline yielded similar UMI counts, similar unique TCR numbers and similar clonal distributions. Repertoires were searched for around 8,000 CMV-associated CDR3 sequences compiled from VDJdb and a published dataset. TCRdb passed the public sequencing reads through fastp at Q25 and MiXCR, retaining productive beta sequences. Each entry is one CDR3 protein sequence, shown with its most common DNA and genes. These V and J calls originate from TCRdb's pipeline instead of the authors' own analysis. Present in this sample are roughly 98,000 distinct CDR3 sequences, roughly 7.3% of which were seen just once. About 1.6% of the sample comes from the top ten.

This TCR came from a human donor in good health. The V and J genes are TRBV20-1 and TRBJ1-2; TRBD1 might be the D gene, on 5 matching bases. Source material: central memory CD4+ T cells from blood. The cell subset or site label, as the study defines it: central memory, CD45RA- CD27+. The nucleotide sequence is TGCAGTGCTAGAGATGACGGGGGTGGCTACACCTTC. Its protein reads: CSARDDGGGYTF.